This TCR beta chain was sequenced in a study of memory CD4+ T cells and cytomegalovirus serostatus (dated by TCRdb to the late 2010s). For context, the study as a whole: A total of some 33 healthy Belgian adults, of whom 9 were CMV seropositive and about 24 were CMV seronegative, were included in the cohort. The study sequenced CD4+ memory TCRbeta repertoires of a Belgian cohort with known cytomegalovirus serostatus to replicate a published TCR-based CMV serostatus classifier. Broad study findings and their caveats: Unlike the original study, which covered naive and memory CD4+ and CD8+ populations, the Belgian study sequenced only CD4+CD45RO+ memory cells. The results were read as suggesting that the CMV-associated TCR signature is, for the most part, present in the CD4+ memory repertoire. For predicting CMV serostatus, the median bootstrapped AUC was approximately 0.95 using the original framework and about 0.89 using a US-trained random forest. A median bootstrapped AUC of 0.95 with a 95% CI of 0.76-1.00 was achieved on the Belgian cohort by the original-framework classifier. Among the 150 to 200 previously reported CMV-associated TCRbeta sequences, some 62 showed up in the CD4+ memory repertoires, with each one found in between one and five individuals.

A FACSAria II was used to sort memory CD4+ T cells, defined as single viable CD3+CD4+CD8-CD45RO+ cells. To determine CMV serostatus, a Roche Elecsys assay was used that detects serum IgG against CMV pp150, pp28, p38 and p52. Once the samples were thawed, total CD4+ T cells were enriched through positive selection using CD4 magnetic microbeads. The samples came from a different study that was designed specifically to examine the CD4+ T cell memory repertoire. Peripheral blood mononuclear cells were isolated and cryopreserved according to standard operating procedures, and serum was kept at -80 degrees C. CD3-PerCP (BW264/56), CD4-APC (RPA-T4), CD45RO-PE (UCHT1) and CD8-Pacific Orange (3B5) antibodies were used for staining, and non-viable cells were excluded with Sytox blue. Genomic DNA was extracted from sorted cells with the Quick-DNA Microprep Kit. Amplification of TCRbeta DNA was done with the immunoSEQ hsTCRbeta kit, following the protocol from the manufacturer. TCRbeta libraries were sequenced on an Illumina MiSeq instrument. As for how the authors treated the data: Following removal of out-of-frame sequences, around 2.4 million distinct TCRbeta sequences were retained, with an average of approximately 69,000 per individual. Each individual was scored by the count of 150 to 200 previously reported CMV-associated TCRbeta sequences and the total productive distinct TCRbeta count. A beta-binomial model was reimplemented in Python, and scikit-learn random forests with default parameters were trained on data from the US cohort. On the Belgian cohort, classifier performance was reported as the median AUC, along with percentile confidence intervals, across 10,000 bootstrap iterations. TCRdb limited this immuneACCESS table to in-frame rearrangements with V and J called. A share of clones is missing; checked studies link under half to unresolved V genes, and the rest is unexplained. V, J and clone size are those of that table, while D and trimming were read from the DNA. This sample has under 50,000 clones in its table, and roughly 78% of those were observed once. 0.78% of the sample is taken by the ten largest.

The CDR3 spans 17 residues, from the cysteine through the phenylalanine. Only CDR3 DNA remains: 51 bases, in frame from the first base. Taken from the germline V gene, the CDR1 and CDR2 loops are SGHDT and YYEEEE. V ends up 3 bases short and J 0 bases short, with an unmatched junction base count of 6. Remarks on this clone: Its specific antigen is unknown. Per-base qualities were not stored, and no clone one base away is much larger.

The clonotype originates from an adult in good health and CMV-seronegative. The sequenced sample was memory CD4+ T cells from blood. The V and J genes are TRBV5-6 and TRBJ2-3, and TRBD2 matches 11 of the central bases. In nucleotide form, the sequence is TGTGCCAGCAGCTCCCTGACTAGCGGGGCAAGCACAGATACGCAGTATTTT. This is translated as CASSSLTSGASTDTQYF.